The source of this T cell receptor beta chain is a study of response to subunit inactivated influenza vaccine. Study observations and caveats: With each seasonal influenza vaccination, the authors suggested, few new T cells are recruited.

The V segment lost 6 bases and the J segment 3 bases; nucleotides outside the gene matches: 15. The germline V gene encodes CDR1 ENHRY and CDR2 SYGVKD. CDR3 length equals 17 residues. TCRdb analysed the RT-PCR reads with MiXCR anew, one entry per CDR3 protein. The repertoire holds more than 450,000 distinct CDR3 sequences, with 12% as singletons. A remark on this clonotype: What it recognizes is unknown.

Sequenced here: PBMCs from blood, sampled on the day of vaccination. This TCR was sampled from a man in his fifties or sixties who received an inactivated influenza vaccine. V and J are TRBV10-3 and TRBJ2-3; TRBD1 matches 7 bases. CDR3 in DNA: TGTGCCATCAGCTTGGGCCGACAGGGTGGTTGGACAGATACGCAGTATTTT. Protein: CAISLGRQGGWTDTQYF.